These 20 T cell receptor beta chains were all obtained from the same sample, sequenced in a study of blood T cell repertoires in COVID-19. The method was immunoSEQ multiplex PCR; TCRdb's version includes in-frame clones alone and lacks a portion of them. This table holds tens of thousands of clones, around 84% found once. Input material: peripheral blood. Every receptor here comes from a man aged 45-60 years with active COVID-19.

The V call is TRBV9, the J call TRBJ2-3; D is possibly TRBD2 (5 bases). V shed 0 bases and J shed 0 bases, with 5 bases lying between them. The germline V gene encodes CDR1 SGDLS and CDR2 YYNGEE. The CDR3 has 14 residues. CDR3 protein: CASSVAGSTDTQYF. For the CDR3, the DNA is TGTGCCAGCAGCGTAGCGGGAAGCACAGATACGCAGTATTTT.

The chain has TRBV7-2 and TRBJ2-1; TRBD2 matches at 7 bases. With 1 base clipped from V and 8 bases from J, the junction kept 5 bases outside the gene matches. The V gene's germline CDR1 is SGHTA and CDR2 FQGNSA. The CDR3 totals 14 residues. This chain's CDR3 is CASSLVVGGDEQFF. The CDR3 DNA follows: TGTGCCAGCAGCTTAGTGGTGGGAGGGGATGAGCAGTTCTTC.

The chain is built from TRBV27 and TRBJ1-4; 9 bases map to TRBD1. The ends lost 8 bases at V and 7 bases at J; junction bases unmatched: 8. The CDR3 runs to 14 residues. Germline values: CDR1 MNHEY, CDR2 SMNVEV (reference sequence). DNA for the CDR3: TGTGCCAGCCTTAAACAGGGGGCTGGTGAAAAACTGTTTTTT. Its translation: CASLKQGAGEKLFF. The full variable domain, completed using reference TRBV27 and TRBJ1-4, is EAQVTQNPRYLITVTGKKLTVTCSQNMNHEYMSWYRQDPGLGLRQIYYSMNVEVTDKGDVPEGYKVSRKEKRNFPLILESPSPNQTSLYFCASLKQGAGEKLFFGSGTQLSVL.

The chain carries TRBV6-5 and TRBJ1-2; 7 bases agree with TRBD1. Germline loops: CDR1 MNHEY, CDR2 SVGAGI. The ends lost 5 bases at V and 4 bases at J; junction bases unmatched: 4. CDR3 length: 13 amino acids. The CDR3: CASSTGTVYGYTF. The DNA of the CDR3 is TGTGCCAGCAGTACGGGGACAGTCTATGGCTACACCTTC.

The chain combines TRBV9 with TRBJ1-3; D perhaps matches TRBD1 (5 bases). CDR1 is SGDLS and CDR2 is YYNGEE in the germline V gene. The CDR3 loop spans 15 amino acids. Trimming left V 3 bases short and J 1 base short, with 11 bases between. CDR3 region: CASSETDYSGNTIYF. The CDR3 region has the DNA TGTGCCAGCAGCGAGACAGATTATTCTGGAAACACCATATATTTT.

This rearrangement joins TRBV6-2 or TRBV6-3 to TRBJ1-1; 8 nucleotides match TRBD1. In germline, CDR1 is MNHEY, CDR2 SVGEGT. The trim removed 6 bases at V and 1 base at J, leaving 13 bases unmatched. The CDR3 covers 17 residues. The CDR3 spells CASSETTGGSSNTEAFF. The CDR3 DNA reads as TGTGCCAGCAGCGAAACTACAGGGGGTTCGTCGAACACTGAAGCTTTCTTT.

The CDR3 DNA follows: TGCGCCAGCAGCTGGGGGGACAGGGGATTCCCATCCTTAGCTAACTATGGCTACACCTTC. This sequence encodes CASSWGDRGFPSLANYGYTF. The chain recombines TRBV5-1 with TRBJ1-2; the match to TRBD1 covers 10 bases. Germline CDR1 is SGHRS and CDR2 is YFSETQ. This CDR3 has 20 amino acids. V shed 3 bases, J shed 0 bases, and the junction held 17 bases outside the gene matches.

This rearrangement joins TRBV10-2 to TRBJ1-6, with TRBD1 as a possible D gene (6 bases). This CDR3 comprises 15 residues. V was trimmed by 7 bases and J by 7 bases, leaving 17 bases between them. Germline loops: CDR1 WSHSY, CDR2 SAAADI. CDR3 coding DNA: TGCGCCAGCAAGCCAGTTTGGGACACGAATTCACCCCTCCACTTT. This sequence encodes CASKPVWDTNSPLHF.

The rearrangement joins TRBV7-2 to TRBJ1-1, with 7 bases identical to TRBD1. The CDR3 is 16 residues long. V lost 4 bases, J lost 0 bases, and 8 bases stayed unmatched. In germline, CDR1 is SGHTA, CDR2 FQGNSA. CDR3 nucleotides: TGTGCCAGCAGCTCCGCCGGGACAGACATGAACACTGAAGCTTTCTTT. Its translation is CASSSAGTDMNTEAFF.

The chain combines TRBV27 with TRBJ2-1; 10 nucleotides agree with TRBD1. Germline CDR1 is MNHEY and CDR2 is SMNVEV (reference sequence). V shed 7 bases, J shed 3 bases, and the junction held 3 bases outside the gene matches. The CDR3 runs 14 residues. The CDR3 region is CASTRTGGYNEQFF. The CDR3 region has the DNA TGTGCCAGCACCCGGACAGGGGGCTACAATGAGCAGTTCTTC.

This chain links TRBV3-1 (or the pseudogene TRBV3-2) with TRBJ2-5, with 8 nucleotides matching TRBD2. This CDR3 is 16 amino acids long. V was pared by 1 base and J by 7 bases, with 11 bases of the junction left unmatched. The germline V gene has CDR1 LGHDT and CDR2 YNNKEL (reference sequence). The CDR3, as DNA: TGTGCCAGCAGCCAAGCCCCCGGGGGGGCGCAGGGGACCCAGTACTTC. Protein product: CASSQAPGGAQGTQYF.

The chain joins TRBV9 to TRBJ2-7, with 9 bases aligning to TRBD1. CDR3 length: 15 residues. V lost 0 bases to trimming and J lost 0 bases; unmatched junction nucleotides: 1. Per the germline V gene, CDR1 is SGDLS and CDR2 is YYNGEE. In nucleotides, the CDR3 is TGTGCCAGCAGCGTAGGACAGGGGGTCTCCTACGAGCAGTACTTC. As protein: CASSVGQGVSYEQYF.

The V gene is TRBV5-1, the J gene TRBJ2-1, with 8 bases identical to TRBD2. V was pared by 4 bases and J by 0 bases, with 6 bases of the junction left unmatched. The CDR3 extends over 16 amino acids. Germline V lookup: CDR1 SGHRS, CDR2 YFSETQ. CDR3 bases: TGCGCCAGCAGCCTCACTAGCGGCAGCTCCTACAATGAGCAGTTCTTC. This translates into CASSLTSGSSYNEQFF.

CDR3 nucleotide sequence: TGTGCCAGCAGTGTGGACAGAAAAGCTTTCTTT. As protein: CASSVDRKAFF. The chain uses TRBV2 and TRBJ1-1, with D maybe TRBD1 (6 bases). Trimming cost V 4 bases and J 9 bases, with 9 bases left between them. Germline V gives CDR1 SNHLY, CDR2 FYNNEI. This CDR3 has 11 amino acids.

The CDR3 sequence: CASSTPYASNQPQHF. CDR3 DNA sequence: TGTGCCAGCAGCACGCCGTACGCGAGCAATCAGCCCCAGCATTTT. The chain couples TRBV6-5 to TRBJ1-5; the D is unclear. The CDR3 loop spans 15 amino acids. Trimming cost V 6 bases and J 1 base, with 13 bases left between them. CDR1 is MNHEY, CDR2 SVGAGI, per germline.

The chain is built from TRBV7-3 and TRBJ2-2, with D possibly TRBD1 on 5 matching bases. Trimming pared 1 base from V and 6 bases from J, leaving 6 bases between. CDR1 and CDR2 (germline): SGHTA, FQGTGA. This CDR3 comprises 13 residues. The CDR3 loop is CASSLIGAGELFF. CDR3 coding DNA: TGTGCCAGCAGCTTAATAGGGGCCGGGGAGCTGTTTTTT.

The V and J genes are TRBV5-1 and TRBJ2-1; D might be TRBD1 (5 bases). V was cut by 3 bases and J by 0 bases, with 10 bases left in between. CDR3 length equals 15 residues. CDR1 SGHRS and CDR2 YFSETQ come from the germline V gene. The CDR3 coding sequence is TGCGCCAGCAGCTGGCTGGGGCGCTCCTACAATGAGCAGTTCTTC. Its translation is CASSWLGRSYNEQFF.

The DNA of the CDR3 is TGTGCCAGCAGTCTCGACAGGGCGGCTGGGGCCAACGTCCTGACTTTC. Amino acids: CASSLDRAAGANVLTF. This sequence joins TRBV27 and TRBJ2-6, with 7 positions matching TRBD1. Germline V gives CDR1 MNHEY, CDR2 SMNVEV (reference sequence). The CDR3 consists of 16 residues. J was trimmed by 2 bases and V by 5 bases; bases with no gene match: 6. The variable domain in full, with the rest retrieved from reference TRBV27 and TRBJ2-6, is EAQVTQNPRYLITVTGKKLTVTCSQNMNHEYMSWYRQDPGLGLRQIYYSMNVEVTDKGDVPEGYKVSRKEKRNFPLILESPSPNQTSLYFCASSLDRAAGANVLTFGAGSRLTVL.

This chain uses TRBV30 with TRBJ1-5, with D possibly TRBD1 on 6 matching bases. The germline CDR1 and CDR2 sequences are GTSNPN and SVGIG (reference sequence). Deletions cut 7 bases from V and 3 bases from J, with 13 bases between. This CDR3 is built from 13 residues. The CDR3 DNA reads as TGTGCCTACTCACAGGGAATCAATCAGCCCCAGCATTTT. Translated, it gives CAYSQGINQPQHF.

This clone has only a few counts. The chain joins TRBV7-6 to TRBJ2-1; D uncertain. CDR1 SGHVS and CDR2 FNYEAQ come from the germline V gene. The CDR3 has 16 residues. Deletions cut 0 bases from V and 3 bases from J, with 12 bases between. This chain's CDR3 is CASSLAIWRNYNEQFF. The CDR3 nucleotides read TGTGCCAGCAGCTTAGCGATCTGGAGAAACTACAATGAGCAGTTCTTC.